The 21 T cell receptor beta chains below come from one sample, sequenced in a study of T-cell memory formation after mild COVID-19 (dated by TCRdb to about 2021). The library came from 5' RACE. Sequencer: Illumina NovaSeq 6000. TCRdb applied fastp at Q25 and MiXCR to the public reads, then kept only in-frame beta chains. One record per CDR3 amino acid sequence lists the most common genes and DNA. Recorded for this sample are about 130,000 distinct CDR3 sequences; about a sixth of them occurred a single time. Around 14% of the sample is in the top ten clones. The sequenced material came from PBMCs or a T cell subset sorted from them (not recorded which). Receptors originate from an adult woman who had mild COVID-19 (a few samples of this study predate the infection). The sample titles of this study are shuffled in the database, so cell type and time point are left out; the donor was told from shared clones.

This clonotype appeared a few times. This chain connects TRBV6-2 or TRBV6-3 to TRBJ2-7, with D unresolved. V lost 8 bases, J lost 4 bases, and 9 bases lay in between. CDR3 size: 11 residues. CDR1 is MNHEY and CDR2 is SVGEGT in the germline V gene. CDR3 nucleotide sequence: TGTGCCAGCGGTTCGACTTACGAGCAGTACTTC. Translated: CASGSTYEQYF.

This clonotype was counted only a few times. This sequence joins TRBV19 and TRBJ2-5, with a weak D call TRBD1 (6 bases). Germline V gene sequence: CDR1 LNHDA, CDR2 SQIVND (reference sequence). This CDR3 comprises 13 residues. V shed 5 bases and J shed 3 bases, with 10 bases lying between them. CDR3 in amino acids: CASSWAGEETQYF. The CDR3 DNA reads as TGTGCCAGTAGTTGGGCAGGGGAAGAGACCCAGTACTTC.

This clonotype was seen a few times. The chain couples TRBV12-3 or TRBV12-4 to TRBJ2-1; D is unresolved. This CDR3 has 12 amino acids. The V and J ends lost 7 bases and 6 bases respectively, with 10 bases between them. CDR3 protein: CASINAVNEQFF. CDR3 in DNA: TGTGCCAGCATAAACGCGGTCAATGAGCAGTTCTTC.

In DNA form, the CDR3 reads TGCGCCAGCAGCTTGGCCTCGACTAGCGGGGGAGCTGATACGCAGTATTTT. This codes for CASSLASTSGGADTQYF. The chain links TRBV5-1 to TRBJ2-3; 12 nucleotides match TRBD2. The CDR3 is 17 amino acids. With V trimmed by 0 bases and J by 6 bases, 8 bases remained unmatched. From germline, CDR1 is SGHRS and CDR2 YFSETQ.

This clonotype occurred a few times. The chain employs TRBV12-3 or TRBV12-4 and TRBJ2-7; 7 bases map to TRBD1. This CDR3 spans 14 amino acids. V dropped 6 bases and J dropped 2; count of bases not matched to a gene: 7. DNA of the CDR3: TGTGCCAGCAGCTTTGATGACAGGGCCTACGAGCAGTACTTC. This sequence encodes CASSFDDRAYEQYF.

Ten or more counts support this clonotype. The chain links TRBV7-9 to TRBJ2-1; 7 bases are a match to TRBD2. CDR1 is SEHNR, CDR2 FQNEAQ, per germline (reference sequence). CDR3 length: 13 amino acids. The trim removed 9 bases at V and 2 bases at J, leaving 4 bases unmatched. DNA for the CDR3: TGTGCCAGTGAGCGGGGCACCTACAATGAGCAGTTCTTC. Protein product: CASERGTYNEQFF.

This clonotype has a handful of counts. The gene calls are TRBV30 and TRBJ2-3, with D hard to call. The CDR3 is 14 amino acids. Per germline, CDR1 GTSNPN and CDR2 SVGIG (reference sequence). The germline V and J ends were trimmed by 2 bases and 7 bases, with 16 bases remaining between them. CDR3 sequence reads: CAWSTGPDFYTQYF. As DNA, the CDR3 is TGTGCCTGGAGTACGGGCCCTGACTTTTATACGCAGTATTTT.

In its sample, this clonotype was seen a few times. V gene TRBV7-3 combines with J gene TRBJ2-1; 9 positions agree with TRBD1. The CDR3 is made up of 16 amino acids. Germline V CDR1 and CDR2: SGHTA, FQGTGA. The V gene end was trimmed by 3 bases and the J gene end by 9 bases; junction bases not matched to a gene: 12. CDR3 DNA sequence: TGTGCCAGCAGCTTCGACCTCGGACAGGGGTACGGTGAGCAGTTCTTC. This translates into CASSFDLGQGYGEQFF.

V usage is TRBV11-3 and J usage is TRBJ2-1, with unresolved D. This CDR3 has 15 amino acids. The germline V gene encodes CDR1 SGHNT and CDR2 YENEEA. With 0 bases removed from V and 0 bases from J, the gap between germline ends came to 6 bases. The DNA of the CDR3 is TGTGCCAGCAGCTTAGAGTCCGCCTCCTACAATGAGCAGTTCTTC. This gives the protein CASSLESASYNEQFF.

The chain employs TRBV9 and TRBJ2-3; D gene ambiguous. Germline CDR1 SGDLS, CDR2 YYNGEE. V was cut by 0 bases and J by 2 bases, with 4 bases left in between. The CDR3 runs to 13 residues. CDR3 protein: CASSVEVTDTQYF. The CDR3 nucleotides read TGTGCCAGCAGCGTAGAGGTCACAGATACGCAGTATTTT.

This sequence joins TRBV24-1 and TRBJ1-2; D is uncertain. Germline V gene lookup returns CDR1 KGHDR and CDR2 SFDVKD. V was shortened by 3 bases and J by 6 bases, with 13 bases between the two germline ends. The length of the CDR3 is 14 residues. The chain's CDR3 is CATSDPQRPHGYTF. The CDR3 coding sequence is TGTGCCACCAGTGATCCACAGAGACCTCATGGCTACACCTTC.

The V call is TRBV29-1, the J call TRBJ2-2; a weak D match, TRBD1 (6 bases). Germline V gives CDR1 SQVTM, CDR2 ANQGSEA. V shed 2 bases and J shed 1 base, with 8 bases lying between them. The CDR3 runs to 14 residues. In DNA, the CDR3 is TGCAGCGTTGAAACAGGGATGAACACCGGGGAGCTGTTTTTT. Translated, it gives CSVETGMNTGELFF.

This clonotype was counted between two and nine times. The V gene is TRBV27, the J gene TRBJ2-7, with D perhaps TRBD1 (5 bases). Trimming shortened V by 5 bases and J by 2 bases, and 7 bases separated the two germline ends. Germline CDR1 MNHEY, CDR2 SMNVEV (reference sequence). This CDR3 contains 12 residues. CDR3 region: CASSKGPYEQYF. The CDR3, as DNA: TGTGCCAGCAGTAAGGGGCCCTACGAGCAGTACTTC.

This clonotype was observed a handful of times. This chain connects TRBV20-1 to TRBJ1-2; 10 nucleotides agree with TRBD1. Germline V gene lookup returns CDR1 DFQATT and CDR2 SNEGSKA (reference sequence). The CDR3 loop spans 12 amino acids. After removal of 5 bases from V and 9 bases from J, the junction contained 6 bases not matched to a gene. In DNA form, the CDR3 reads TGCAGTGCTGGACAGGGGGATCTTAGCTACACCTTC. Its protein is CSAGQGDLSYTF.

This clonotype appeared a few times. The genes are TRBV7-2 and TRBJ1-2, with TRBD1 as a possible D gene (5 bases). CDR1 is SGHTA and CDR2 is FQGNSA in the germline V gene. This CDR3 region has 16 residues. Trimming stripped 6 bases from V and 0 bases from J, with 17 bases between. The CDR3 spells CASRGAKTASNYGYTF. The CDR3 DNA reads as TGTGCCAGCAGAGGGGCCAAGACAGCTTCTAACTATGGCTACACCTTC.

V gene TRBV6-6 combines with J gene TRBJ1-2; the D gene is possibly TRBD1 (5 bases). CDR3 size: 19 residues. V was trimmed by 6 bases and J by 2 bases, leaving 28 bases between them. CDR1 is MNHNY and CDR2 is SVGAGI in the germline V gene (reference sequence). The CDR3 nucleotides read TGTGCCAGCAGACCACTTACGAGGAGGGGTTATCTGGCAAACTATGGCTACACCTTC. Its protein is CASRPLTRRGYLANYGYTF.

This clonotype has a handful of counts. This chain uses TRBV5-5 with TRBJ2-6, with 8 bases identical to TRBD2. Germline values: CDR1 SGHKS, CDR2 YYEKEE (reference sequence). This CDR3 has 17 residues. V was pared by 4 bases and J by 0 bases, with 6 bases of the junction left unmatched. The DNA of the CDR3 is TGTGCCAGCAGCCGGGAGGGCTCTCACTCTGGGGCCAACGTCCTGACTTTC. Amino acids: CASSREGSHSGANVLTF.

This clonotype was seen more than once but under ten times. CDR3 sequence: CASSLSVLGGSVETQYF. As DNA, the CDR3 is TGTGCCAGCAGTTTATCGGTGCTGGGGGGGTCGGTAGAGACCCAGTACTTC. The V call is TRBV12-3 or TRBV12-4, the J call TRBJ2-5; 7 bases match TRBD2. With 2 bases clipped from V and 4 bases from J, the junction kept 13 bases outside the gene matches. The CDR3 sequence is 17 residues long.

This chain uses TRBV20-1 with TRBJ2-1, with TRBD2 identical over 7 bases. The CDR3 sequence is 13 residues long. V dropped 1 base and J dropped 7; count of bases not matched to a gene: 4. Germline CDR1 reads DFQATT; CDR2 reads SNEGSKA (reference sequence). The CDR3 region is CSARARGGNEQFF. The CDR3, as DNA: TGCAGTGCTAGAGCCCGCGGGGGAAATGAGCAGTTCTTC.

The chain carries TRBV9 and TRBJ2-1; perhaps D is TRBD1 or TRBD2 (6 bases each). Germline V gene sequence: CDR1 SGDLS, CDR2 YYNGEE. This CDR3 contains 18 residues. Trimming shortened V by 0 bases and J by 4 bases, and 20 bases separated the two germline ends. Written as DNA, the CDR3 is TGTGCCAGCAGCGTAGGGGTTTCGGGGGCTCGACCGTACAATGAGCAGTTCTTC. Translation gives CASSVGVSGARPYNEQFF.

This clonotype appeared once. This chain links TRBV27 with TRBJ2-4; a weak D match, TRBD1 (6 bases). Trimming stripped 6 bases from V and 9 bases from J, with 12 bases between. CDR1 is MNHEY and CDR2 is SMNVEV in the germline V gene (reference sequence). The CDR3 has 12 residues. CDR3 region: CASRAVGGIQYF. The CDR3 coding sequence is TGTGCCAGCAGGGCCGTAGGGGGCATTCAGTACTTC.